What follows are 22 T cell receptor beta chains derived from one specimen sequenced in a study of cytomegalovirus exposure and HLA in healthy donors. Both 60 Vbeta primers and 13 Jbeta primers went into the PCR. The table came from immunoSEQ multiplex PCR; TCRdb's copy has only in-frame clones and leaves some out. The repertoire holds about 180,000 clones, with roughly 75% as singletons. The sample consisted of PBMCs. Source of these receptors: a woman younger than 45 in good health and CMV-seronegative.

This clone occurred a few times. The rearrangement links TRBV19 to TRBJ2-7; 7 positions agree with TRBD1. V was pared by 1 base and J by 6 bases, with 12 bases of the junction left unmatched. The CDR3 is 16 amino acids. Germline lookup yields CDR1 LNHDA and CDR2 SQIVND (reference sequence). CDR3 sequence: CASSIVGSHQGVEQYF. Here the CDR3 DNA reads TGTGCCAGTAGTATAGTGGGTTCACATCAGGGGGTCGAGCAGTACTTC.

V gene TRBV19 combines with J gene TRBJ1-2, with D possibly TRBD1 on 5 matching bases. Trimming shortened V by 0 bases and J by 8 bases, and 19 bases separated the two germline ends. Germline CDR1 is LNHDA and CDR2 is SQIVND (reference sequence). This CDR3 contains 16 residues. The CDR3 DNA sequence: TGTGCCAGTAGTATAGATGCAAGGGGCAGGCTGCGCGGCTACACCTTC. It specifies CASSIDARGRLRGYTF.

This rearrangement joins TRBV5-6 to TRBJ1-2; tentative D call: TRBD1 (5 bases). The germline V gene has CDR1 SGHDT and CDR2 YYEEEE. This CDR3 spans 14 amino acids. Between the trimmed V and J ends, which lost 4 bases and 5 bases, there was a span of 15 bases. The CDR3 is CASSRRGSFYGYTF. As DNA, the CDR3 is TGTGCCAGCAGCCGGCGGGGCAGTTTTTATGGCTACACCTTC.

This sequence joins TRBV7-2 and TRBJ2-1; 9 bases line up with TRBD1. Trimming cost V 0 bases and J 4 bases; bases outside gene matches: 1. This CDR3 has 15 amino acids. Germline V gives CDR1 SGHTA, CDR2 FQGNSA. CDR3 nucleotides: TGTGCCAGCAGCTTAGCGACAGGGGGGTACAATGAGCAGTTCTTC. Translating it yields CASSLATGGYNEQFF.

This chain uses TRBV5-6 with TRBJ2-1; D is possibly TRBD2 (5 bases). Trimming removed 4 bases from V and 0 bases from J, with 14 bases in between. Germline lookup yields CDR1 SGHDT and CDR2 YYEEEE. The CDR3 loop spans 16 amino acids. Here the CDR3 reads CASSPPAASSYNEQFF. CDR3 bases: TGTGCCAGCAGCCCTCCAGCGGCGAGCTCCTACAATGAGCAGTTCTTC.

The rearrangement links TRBV5-5 to TRBJ1-1; possibly TRBD1 for D (5 bases). CDR1 and CDR2 (germline): SGHKS, YYEKEE (reference sequence). The CDR3 consists of 14 residues. Trimming shortened V by 0 bases and J by 5 bases, and 11 bases separated the two germline ends. The CDR3 nucleotides read TGTGCCAGCAGCTTGGATACCCGACAGACTGAAGCTTTCTTT. Protein: CASSLDTRQTEAFF.

The chain joins TRBV7-2 to TRBJ2-3, with unresolved D. V lost 3 bases and J lost 0, with 7 bases in between. Per the germline V gene, CDR1 is SGHTA and CDR2 is FQGNSA. This CDR3 has 14 amino acids. The CDR3 is CASSFTISTDTQYF. CDR3 in DNA: TGTGCCAGCAGCTTCACTATTAGCACAGATACGCAGTATTTT.

This clone occurred a few times. The chain joins TRBV6-6 to TRBJ2-4, with TRBD2 matching 7 bases. Germline V CDR1 and CDR2: MNHNY, SVGAGI (reference sequence). Trimming removed 6 bases from V and 0 bases from J; junction bases left unmatched: 8. The CDR3 runs to 16 residues. CDR3 bases: TGTGCCAGCAGCACAGGCGGGGGTCTAGCCAAAAACATTCAGTACTTC. It yields the protein CASSTGGGLAKNIQYF.

The chain couples TRBV5-6 to TRBJ2-1, with 7 bases that match TRBD2. The CDR3 is 14 amino acids. J gave up 3 bases and V 4 bases, and 4 bases lay outside the gene matches. In germline, CDR1 is SGHDT, CDR2 YYEEEE. This CDR3 is CASSPGTNYNEQFF. The CDR3 coding sequence is TGTGCCAGCAGCCCGGGGACTAACTACAATGAGCAGTTCTTC.

V usage is TRBV7-2 and J usage is TRBJ2-3; weak D call: TRBD2 (6 bases). Germline V lookup: CDR1 SGHTA, CDR2 FQGNSA. This CDR3 is built from 14 residues. Between the trimmed V and J ends, which lost 1 base and 5 bases, there was a span of 10 bases. Here the CDR3 DNA reads TGTGCCAGCAGCTTAGAGACTAGGATAGATACGCAGTATTTT. Protein: CASSLETRIDTQYF.

This chain links TRBV6-1 with TRBJ1-5; D call uncertain. Germline CDR1 MNHNS, CDR2 SASEGT. The CDR3 runs to 14 residues. V lost 4 bases and J 2 bases, leaving 9 bases between the germline ends. The CDR3 DNA follows: TGTGCCAGCAGTGCTCAGAAAGGCAATCAGCCCCAGCATTTT. The encoded protein is CASSAQKGNQPQHF.

V usage is TRBV14 and J usage is TRBJ2-7; 7 bases match TRBD2. J lost 2 bases, V lost 2 bases, and 3 bases had no gene match. Germline CDR1 reads SGHDN; CDR2 reads FVKESK. The CDR3 length is 14 residues. CDR3 DNA: TGTGCCAGCAGCCAACAGGGAGGGCCCTACGAGCAGTACTTC. Its translation is CASSQQGGPYEQYF.

The V call is TRBV5-4, the J call TRBJ2-7; 8 bases fit TRBD1. The CDR3 has 14 residues. Germline V gene data show CDR1 as SGHNT and CDR2 as YYREEE (reference sequence). V trimming: 0 bases; J trimming: 7 bases; junction bases outside the gene matches: 6. The CDR3 region has the DNA TGTGCCAGCAGCTTGGCCCAGGGGGCGCAGGAGCAGTACTTC. It yields the protein CASSLAQGAQEQYF.

The V gene is TRBV11-2, the J gene TRBJ2-3, with a possible D match to TRBD2 (6 bases). V was trimmed by 0 bases and J by 0 bases, leaving 22 bases between them. The CDR3 sequence is 20 residues long. From germline, CDR1 is SGHAT and CDR2 FQNNGV. CDR3 region: CASSLDWTWTGDTSTDTQYF. DNA of the CDR3: TGTGCCAGCAGCTTAGATTGGACTTGGACGGGAGATACTAGCACAGATACGCAGTATTTT.

This clone was counted only a few times. The chain combines TRBV6-5 with TRBJ2-5, with a weak D call TRBD2 (6 bases). Germline assignment: CDR1 MNHEY and CDR2 SVGAGI. V shed 7 bases and J shed 2 bases, with 17 bases lying between them. The CDR3 consists of 15 residues. CDR3 loop: CASTKTGGVQETQYF. Written as DNA, the CDR3 is TGTGCCAGCACAAAAACAGGAGGGGTTCAAGAGACCCAGTACTTC.

The J gene is TRBJ2-7, the V gene TRBV7-3; 7 nucleotides agree with TRBD2. CDR1 and CDR2 from the germline V gene are SGHTA and FQGTGA. V lost 5 bases, J lost 0 bases, and 7 bases stayed unmatched. The CDR3 runs 15 residues. The CDR3 sequence: CASSPGGGGSYEQYF. CDR3 DNA sequence: TGTGCCAGCAGCCCGGGCGGCGGGGGCTCCTACGAGCAGTACTTC.

The chain links TRBV5-5 to TRBJ2-7; the match to TRBD1 covers 7 bases. The CDR3 is 15 amino acids. Per the germline V gene, CDR1 is SGHKS and CDR2 is YYEKEE (reference sequence). Trimming at V came to 0 bases and at J to 4 bases, leaving 7 bases not matched to a gene. CDR3 residues: CASSLGGTELYEQYF. CDR3 sequence (DNA): TGTGCCAGCAGCTTGGGGGGGACAGAGCTATACGAGCAGTACTTC.

In its sample, this clone was seen once. The chain uses TRBV5-6 and TRBJ1-6; 12 nucleotides align to TRBD1. This CDR3 is 19 amino acids long. Losses at the gene ends were 4 bases for V and 9 bases for J; bases not matched to a gene: 17. Germline V gene data show CDR1 as SGHDT and CDR2 as YYEEEE. CDR3: CASSPGGTGGGRVRSPLHF. CDR3 DNA: TGTGCCAGCAGCCCGGGTGGGACAGGGGGCGGTCGTGTTCGTTCACCCCTCCACTTT.

The chain uses TRBV4-1 and TRBJ1-6, with 7 bases matching TRBD1. Germline CDR1 MGHRA, CDR2 YSYEKL. V shed 1 base and J 10 bases; nucleotides not matched to a gene: 4. This CDR3 comprises 14 residues. The chain's CDR3 is CASSQVQGDSPLHF. CDR3 coding DNA: TGCGCCAGCAGCCAAGTCCAGGGGGACTCACCCCTCCACTTT.

The chain combines TRBV13 with TRBJ2-7, with TRBD1 matching over 8 bases. The CDR3 has 15 residues. Germline values: CDR1 PRHDT, CDR2 FYEKMQ (reference sequence). V lost 0 bases, J lost 1 base, and 2 bases stayed unmatched. The CDR3 protein is CASSLGDRVSYEQYF. The CDR3 region has the DNA TGTGCCAGCAGCTTAGGGGACAGGGTATCCTACGAGCAGTACTTC.

This sequence joins TRBV5-1 and TRBJ2-2; 7 bases align to TRBD1. The CDR3 spans 14 residues. Germline V CDR1 and CDR2: SGHRS, YFSETQ. Losses at the gene ends were 6 bases for V and 4 bases for J; bases not matched to a gene: 6. The CDR3 sequence is CASIQTGATGELFF. Here the CDR3 DNA reads TGCGCCAGCATCCAAACAGGGGCCACCGGGGAGCTGTTTTTT.

The V call is TRBV2, the J call TRBJ2-3, with D unresolved. Trimming removed 4 bases from V and 2 bases from J, with 13 bases in between. This CDR3 has 15 amino acids. Germline assignment: CDR1 SNHLY and CDR2 FYNNEI. Written as DNA, the CDR3 is TGTGCCAGCAGTGTAACAAATCTCCTCACAGATACGCAGTATTTT. Translation gives CASSVTNLLTDTQYF.